This TCR beta chain was identified in a study of blood T cell repertoires in COVID-19. Study summary: Samples of COVID-19 (acute and convalescent) were obtained from the United States, Italy and Spain. T cells, B-cell-depleted T cells, or PBMCs provided the cDNA or gDNA that served as material.

Per the study methods: Reference gene primer amplification gave nucleated cell count estimates. The assay was immunoSEQ multiplex PCR, and TCRdb's table has in-frame clones only and misses some. V and J calls and clone size are as listed in that table; D and trimming were resolved from the DNA. The sample shows about 63,000 clones, around 80% of them seen only once. V trimming: 5 bases; J trimming: 3 bases; junction bases outside the gene matches: 3. The V gene's germline CDR1 is SGHRS and CDR2 YFSETQ. This CDR3 contains 13 residues. The TCR was taken from a human donor in a cohort sampled during active COVID-19. The specimen sequenced was peripheral blood. The chain has TRBV5-1 and TRBJ2-5, with TRBD1 matching 8 bases. The CDR3 loop reads CASRSGGEETQYF. In nucleotides, the CDR3 is TGCGCCAGCAGGTCAGGGGGCGAAGAGACCCAGTACTTC.